Below are 15 T cell receptor beta chains sequenced from a single sample in a study of shared clonotypes between healthy human individuals (dated by TCRdb to the early 2020s). Receptors were amplified or captured by the immunoSEQ multiplex PCR assay. TCRdb limited this immuneACCESS table to in-frame rearrangements with V and J called. A share of clones is missing; checked studies link under half to unresolved V genes, and the rest is unexplained. The table for this sample lists approximately 740,000 clones; around two thirds of them were counted only once. About 1.8% of the sample comes from the top ten. Sequencing was carried out using memory CD4+ T cells sorted from blood. The cell subset or site label here, explained by the study, means: CD45RA-negative fraction. Receptors originate from a woman aged 25 to 39 in good health.

This chain uses TRBV29-1 with TRBJ1-2, with a tentative D call TRBD1 (6 bases). CDR3 length: 16 residues. V shed 6 bases and J shed 5 bases, with 25 bases lying between them. In germline, CDR1 is SQVTM, CDR2 ANQGSEA. The CDR3 spells CSVGRGGGGAGYGYTF. In DNA form, the CDR3 reads TGCAGCGTCGGAAGGGGCGGCGGGGGCGCGGGATATGGCTACACCTTC.

The CDR3 DNA is TGCGCCAGCAGCTTGCCGCTGGGACAGGGGGGAGAGACCCAGTACTTC. Translation: CASSLPLGQGGETQYF. This chain links TRBV5-1 with TRBJ2-5, with TRBD1 identical over 11 bases. Germline CDR1 reads SGHRS; CDR2 reads YFSETQ. Unmatched junction bases numbered 6, after V lost 1 base and J lost 4 bases. The length of the CDR3 is 16 residues.

This clone was detected a few times. The sample has other DNA sequences that encode this CDR3 too. The chain couples TRBV19 to TRBJ2-1, with 7 bases lining up with TRBD1. Germline V gives CDR1 LNHDA, CDR2 SQIVND (reference sequence). The CDR3 consists of 15 residues. Losses at the gene ends were 6 bases for V and 4 bases for J; bases not matched to a gene: 9. CDR3 residues: CASSPRTGIYNEQFF. The CDR3 bases are TGTGCCAGTAGCCCGAGGACAGGAATATACAATGAGCAGTTCTTC.

The chain couples TRBV11-2 to TRBJ2-1; 10 bases fit TRBD1. The V gene's germline CDR1 is SGHAT and CDR2 FQNNGV. The CDR3 spans 19 residues. The V gene end was trimmed by 5 bases and the J gene end by 4 bases; junction bases not matched to a gene: 17. CDR3 region: CASSPGRGQGIAWYNEQFF. CDR3 nucleotides: TGTGCCAGCAGCCCAGGTCGGGGACAGGGGATTGCCTGGTACAATGAGCAGTTCTTC.

On this clone: Other DNA sequences of this sample code for an identical CDR3. The V call is TRBV5-1, the J call TRBJ2-1; D is possibly TRBD2 (6 bases). Trimming removed 0 bases at V and 4 bases at J, with 11 bases between. Germline V gene lookup returns CDR1 SGHRS and CDR2 YFSETQ. The CDR3 loop spans 15 amino acids. The CDR3 spells CASSLASGSYNEQFF. The CDR3 nucleotides read TGCGCCAGCAGCTTGGCCAGCGGGTCATACAATGAGCAGTTCTTC.

This chain connects TRBV6-1 to TRBJ2-1; D is undetermined. Germline CDR1 is MNHNS and CDR2 is SASEGT. The CDR3 runs to 12 residues. V dropped 3 bases and J dropped 15 bases, with 15 bases sitting between them. The CDR3 loop reads CASSDPAPGPFF. The CDR3 DNA follows: TGTGCCAGCAGTGACCCAGCTCCCGGTCCGTTCTTC.

This clone was found once. The chain combines TRBV29-1 with TRBJ2-1, with unresolved D. V dropped 4 bases and J dropped 0 bases, with 10 bases sitting between them. This CDR3 has 14 amino acids. The germline CDR1 and CDR2 sequences are SQVTM and ANQGSEA. CDR3 in amino acids: CSVVGSSSYNEQFF. DNA for the CDR3: TGCAGCGTTGTCGGCTCCAGCTCCTACAATGAGCAGTTCTTC.

A single count supports this clone. The chain carries TRBV6-5 and TRBJ2-5; D not certain. Trimming took off 2 bases at V and 2 bases at J, with 6 bases between the two ends. CDR3 length: 13 amino acids. Germline CDR1 reads MNHEY; CDR2 reads SVGAGI. Here the CDR3 reads CASSYVRQETQYF. The CDR3 DNA reads TGTGCCAGCAGTTACGTCCGACAAGAGACCCAGTACTTC.

The chain couples TRBV6-1 to TRBJ2-5; D gene ambiguous. Germline loops: CDR1 MNHNS, CDR2 SASEGT. V lost 3 bases and J 5 bases, leaving 13 bases between the germline ends. The CDR3 contains 14 residues. As DNA, the CDR3 is TGTGCCAGCAGTGATGCAAGCCTCTGGGAGACCCAGTACTTC. Translating it yields CASSDASLWETQYF.

CDR3 in amino acids: CASRLTSGSIEQFF. CDR3 coding DNA: TGCGCCAGCAGGTTGACTAGCGGGAGCATCGAGCAGTTCTTC. V usage is TRBV5-1 and J usage is TRBJ2-1; 12 bases are a match to TRBD2. The CDR3 sequence is 14 residues long. CDR1 is SGHRS and CDR2 is YFSETQ in the germline V gene. V lost 5 bases and J lost 10; bases outside the gene matches: 7.

The gene calls are TRBV2 and TRBJ1-6; D is undetermined. The CDR3 extends over 12 amino acids. Looked up from germline, CDR1 is SNHLY and CDR2 is FYNNEI. The germline V and J ends were trimmed by 4 bases and 6 bases, with 4 bases remaining between them. The CDR3 region is CASSAPNSPLHF. The CDR3 region has the DNA TGTGCCAGCAGTGCTCCTAATTCACCCCTCCACTTT. The full variable domain, its missing parts supplied by reference TRBV2 and TRBJ1-6, is EPEVTQTPSHQVTQMGQEVILRCVPISNHLYFYWYRQILGQKVEFLVSFYNNEISEKSEIFDDQFSVERPDGSNFTLKIRSTKLEDSAMYFCASSAPNSPLHFGNGTRLTVT.

This clone was detected once. The gene calls are TRBV5-1 and TRBJ2-1; 7 nucleotides agree with TRBD2. Per germline, CDR1 SGHRS and CDR2 YFSETQ. The CDR3 extends over 15 amino acids. Losses at the gene ends were 0 bases for V and 6 bases for J; bases not matched to a gene: 6. The CDR3 spells CASSLAAGVVNEQFF. In DNA form, the CDR3 reads TGCGCCAGCAGCTTGGCGGCGGGAGTCGTCAATGAGCAGTTCTTC.

This chain connects TRBV10-3 to TRBJ1-1, with 8 positions matching TRBD1. V was pared by 9 bases and J by 0 bases, with 9 bases of the junction left unmatched. The CDR3 is 15 residues long. From germline, CDR1 is ENHRY and CDR2 SYGVKD. The CDR3 nucleotides read TGTGCCATTCGCGACAGGGGTGCCATGAACACTGAAGCTTTCTTT. The encoded protein is CAIRDRGAMNTEAFF.

The chain uses TRBV6-1 and TRBJ2-7, with 9 bases lining up with TRBD2. The CDR3 covers 15 residues. CDR1 MNHNS and CDR2 SASEGT come from the germline V gene. V was pared by 2 bases and J by 6 bases, with 8 bases of the junction left unmatched. CDR3 residues: CASSESWTSVFEQYF. For the CDR3, the DNA is TGTGCCAGCAGTGAATCGTGGACTAGCGTATTCGAGCAGTACTTC.

This clone was picked up a small number of times. DNA for the CDR3: TGCGCCAGCAGTAGCGGGAATGGTGGCGAGCAGTACTTC. It yields the protein CASSSGNGGEQYF. The chain is built from TRBV23-1 and TRBJ2-7; 7 positions agree with TRBD2. TRBV23-1 is flagged as an ORF with uncertain function. V shed 5 bases, J shed 6 bases, and the junction held 7 bases outside the gene matches. This CDR3 region has 13 residues.